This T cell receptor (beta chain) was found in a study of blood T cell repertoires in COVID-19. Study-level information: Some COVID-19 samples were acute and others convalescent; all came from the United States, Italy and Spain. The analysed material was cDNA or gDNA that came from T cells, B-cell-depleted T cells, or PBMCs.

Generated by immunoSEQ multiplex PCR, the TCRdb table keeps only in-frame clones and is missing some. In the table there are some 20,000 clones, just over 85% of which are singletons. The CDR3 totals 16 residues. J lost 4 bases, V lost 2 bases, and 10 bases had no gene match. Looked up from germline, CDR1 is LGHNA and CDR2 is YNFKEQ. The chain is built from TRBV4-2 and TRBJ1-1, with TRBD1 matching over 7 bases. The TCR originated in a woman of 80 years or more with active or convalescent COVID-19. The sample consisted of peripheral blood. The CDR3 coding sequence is TGTGCCAGCAGCCAATTGGGACAGCTTGGGACCACTGAAGCTTTCTTT. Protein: CASSQLGQLGTTEAFF.